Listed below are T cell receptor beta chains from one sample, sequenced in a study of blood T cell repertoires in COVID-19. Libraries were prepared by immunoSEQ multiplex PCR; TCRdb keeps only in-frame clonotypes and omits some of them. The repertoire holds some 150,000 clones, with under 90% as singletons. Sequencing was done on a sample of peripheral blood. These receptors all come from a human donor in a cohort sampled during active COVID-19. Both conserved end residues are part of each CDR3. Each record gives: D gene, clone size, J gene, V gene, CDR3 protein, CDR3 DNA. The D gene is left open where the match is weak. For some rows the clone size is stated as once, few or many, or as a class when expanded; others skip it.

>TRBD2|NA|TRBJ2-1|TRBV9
CASSVSLAGSGEQFF
TGTGCCAGCAGCGTTAGTCTAGCGGGGTCCGGGGAGCAGTTCTTC
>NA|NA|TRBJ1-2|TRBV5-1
CASSRPLPGTDGYTF
TGCGCCAGCAGTCGCCCTCTACCCGGGACTGATGGCTACACCTTC
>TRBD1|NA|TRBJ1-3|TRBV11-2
CASSRHRGNTIYF
TGTGCCAGCAGCCGGCACAGGGGGAACACCATATATTTT
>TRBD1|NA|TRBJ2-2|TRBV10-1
CASSEGQGALTGELFF
TGCGCCAGCAGTGAGGGACAGGGGGCGCTCACCGGGGAGCTGTTTTTT
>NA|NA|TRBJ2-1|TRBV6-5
CASSYSVRGTNEQFF
TGTGCCAGCAGTTACTCGGTGCGGGGAACCAATGAGCAGTTCTTC
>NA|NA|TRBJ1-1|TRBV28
CASLLAGTEAFF
TGTGCCAGCCTCCTGGCGGGCACTGAAGCTTTCTTT
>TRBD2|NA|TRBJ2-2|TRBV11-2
CASSLRLAAGELFF
TGTGCCAGCAGCTTGAGACTAGCAGCCGGGGAGCTGTTTTTT
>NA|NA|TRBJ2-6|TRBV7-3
CASSLNQGGNSGANVLTF
TGTGCCAGCAGCTTAAACCAGGGGGGAAACTCTGGGGCCAACGTCCTGACTTTC
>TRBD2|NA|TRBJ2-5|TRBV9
CASSPSAGGSGETQYF
TGTGCCAGCAGCCCCAGCGCGGGGGGTTCAGGGGAGACCCAGTACTTC
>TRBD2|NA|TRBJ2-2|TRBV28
CASSYSGALNTGELFF
TGTGCCAGCAGCTATAGCGGGGCCTTAAACACCGGGGAGCTGTTTTTT
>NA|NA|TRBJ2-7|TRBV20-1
CSARGAYEQYF
TGCAGTGCTAGAGGCGCCTACGAGCAGTACTTC
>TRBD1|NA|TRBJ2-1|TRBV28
CATKGQGNAEQFF
TGTGCCACCAAGGGACAGGGCAATGCTGAGCAGTTCTTC
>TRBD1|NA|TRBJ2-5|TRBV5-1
CASSWAHRGEQETQYF
TGCGCCAGCAGCTGGGCCCACAGGGGGGAGCAAGAGACCCAGTACTTC
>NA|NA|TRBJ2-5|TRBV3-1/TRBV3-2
CASSLRGDHQETQYF
TGTGCCAGCAGCCTTAGGGGTGACCATCAAGAGACCCAGTACTTC
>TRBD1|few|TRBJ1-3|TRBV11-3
CASSLGTVGNTIYF
TGTGCCAGCAGCCTGGGGACAGTTGGAAACACCATATATTTT
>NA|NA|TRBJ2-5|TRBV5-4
CASSKARGLRQETQYF
TGTGCCAGCAGCAAGGCAAGAGGACTCCGACAAGAGACCCAGTACTTC
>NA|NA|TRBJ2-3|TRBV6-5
CASSYRGSTDTQYF
TGTGCCAGCAGTTACAGGGGGAGCACAGATACGCAGTATTTT
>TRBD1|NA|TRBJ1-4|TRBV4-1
CASSLRTGVGEKLFF
TGCGCCAGCAGCCTCCGGACAGGGGTGGGTGAAAAACTGTTTTTT
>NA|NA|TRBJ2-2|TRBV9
CASSVVLGELFF
TGTGCCAGCAGCGTAGTTCTCGGGGAGCTGTTTTTT
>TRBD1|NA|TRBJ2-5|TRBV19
CASSPQGLGTATQYF
TGTGCCAGTAGTCCTCAGGGTTTAGGGACAGCGACCCAGTACTTC
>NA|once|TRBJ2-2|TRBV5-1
CASSLVTNTGELFF
TGCGCCAGCAGCTTGGTTACTAACACCGGGGAGCTGTTTTTT
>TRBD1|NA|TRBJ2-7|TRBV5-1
CASSTGAAYEQYF
TGCGCCAGCAGCACAGGGGCCGCCTACGAGCAGTACTTC
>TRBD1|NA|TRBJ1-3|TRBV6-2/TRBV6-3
CASSRDRISGNTIYF
TGTGCCAGCAGCAGGGACAGGATCTCTGGAAACACCATATATTTT
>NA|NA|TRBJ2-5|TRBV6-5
CAITPRGPGETQYF
TGTGCCATCACACCCCGCGGGCCGGGTGAGACCCAGTACTTC
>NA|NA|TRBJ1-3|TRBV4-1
CASRLDGPSGNTIYF
TGCGCCAGCAGACTAGACGGACCCTCTGGAAACACCATATATTTT
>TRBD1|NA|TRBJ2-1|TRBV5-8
CASRTGTGSLHEQFF
TGTGCCAGCAGAACCGGGACAGGGAGTTTGCATGAGCAGTTCTTC
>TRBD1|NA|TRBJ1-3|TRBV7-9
CASSPSGQGLLAGNTIYF
TGTGCCAGCAGCCCTTCGGGACAGGGGTTGTTAGCTGGAAACACCATATATTTT
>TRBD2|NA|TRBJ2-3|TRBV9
CASSVVGSGGLFSTDTQYF
TGTGCCAGCAGCGTAGTAGGTAGCGGGGGCCTGTTTAGCACAGATACGCAGTATTTT
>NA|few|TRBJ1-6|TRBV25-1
CASSNRWNSPLHF
TGTGCCAGCAGTAATCGGTGGAATTCACCCCTCCACTTT
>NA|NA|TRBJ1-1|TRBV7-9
CASSLGGVITEAFF
TGTGCCAGCAGCTTGGGAGGGGTGATCACTGAAGCTTTCTTT
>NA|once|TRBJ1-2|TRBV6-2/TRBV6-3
CASSYELHYGYTF
TGTGCCAGCAGTTACGAGTTGCACTATGGCTACACCTTC
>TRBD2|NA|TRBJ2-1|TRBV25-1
CASSSIAGGPNNEQFF
TGTGCCAGCAGCTCCATAGCGGGGGGGCCGAACAATGAGCAGTTCTTC
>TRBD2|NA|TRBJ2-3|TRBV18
CASSPSSSRTSGGAIDTQYF
TGTGCCAGCTCACCCTCCTCGTCCCGGACTAGCGGGGGGGCAATAGATACGCAGTATTTT
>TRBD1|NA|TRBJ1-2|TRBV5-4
CASRPRTGGDYGYTF
TGTGCCAGCCGACCCCGGACAGGGGGCGACTATGGCTACACCTTC
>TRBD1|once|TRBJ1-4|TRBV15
CATRTSAGQGREKLFF
TGTGCCACCAGAACTTCAGCGGGACAGGGAAGAGAAAAACTGTTTTTT
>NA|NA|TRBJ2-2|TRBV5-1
CASSLQSWGELFF
TGCGCCAGCAGCTTGCAGTCCTGGGGGGAGCTGTTTTTT
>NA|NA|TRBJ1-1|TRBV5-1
CASSLEAGRAEAFF
TGCGCCAGCAGCTTGGAAGCAGGGAGGGCTGAAGCTTTCTTT
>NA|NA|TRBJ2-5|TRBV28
CASSSGGTDGETQYF
TGTGCCAGCAGTTCCGGCGGGACAGACGGGGAGACCCAGTACTTC
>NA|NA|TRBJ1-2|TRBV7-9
CASSFSGLYGYTF
TGTGCCAGCAGCTTTTCTGGGCTTTATGGCTACACCTTC
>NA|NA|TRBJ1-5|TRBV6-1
CASSETTQNQPQHF
TGTGCCAGCAGTGAAACCACACAAAATCAGCCCCAGCATTTT
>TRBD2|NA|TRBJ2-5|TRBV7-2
CASSERTSGQETQYF
TGTGCCAGCAGTGAACGGACTAGCGGCCAAGAGACCCAGTACTTC
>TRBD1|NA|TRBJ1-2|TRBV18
CASSPPGQGTHGYTF
TGTGCCAGCTCACCACCGGGACAGGGGACCCATGGCTACACCTTC
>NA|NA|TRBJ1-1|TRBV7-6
CASSLGTENTEAFF
TGTGCCAGCAGCTTAGGGACAGAGAACACTGAAGCTTTCTTT
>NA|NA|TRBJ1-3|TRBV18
CASSPGPGNTIYF
TGTGCCAGCTCACCAGGGCCTGGAAACACCATATATTTT
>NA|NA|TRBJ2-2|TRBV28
CAAQQGNGELFF
TGTGCCGCCCAACAGGGCAACGGGGAGCTGTTTTTT
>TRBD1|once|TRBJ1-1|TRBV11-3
CASSLGQGARSTEAFF
TGTGCCAGCAGCTTAGGCCAGGGGGCGCGGAGCACTGAAGCTTTCTTT
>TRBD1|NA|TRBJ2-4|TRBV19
CASSSLRGLGKNIQYF
TGTGCCAGTAGTTCACTAAGGGGGCTTGGCAAAAACATTCAGTACTTC
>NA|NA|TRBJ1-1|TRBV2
CASSEDSPFITEAFF
TGTGCCAGCAGTGAAGACAGCCCATTTATAACTGAAGCTTTCTTT
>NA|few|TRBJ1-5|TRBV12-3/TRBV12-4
CASSLVRVQPQHF
TGTGCCAGCAGTTTAGTTAGAGTTCAGCCCCAGCATTTT
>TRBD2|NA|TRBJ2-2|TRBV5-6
CASSLALAGGSGELFF
TGTGCCAGCAGCTTGGCGTTAGCGGGGGGGTCCGGGGAGCTGTTTTTT
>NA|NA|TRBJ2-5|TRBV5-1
CASSPTAYQETQYF
TGCGCCAGCAGCCCGACAGCGTACCAAGAGACCCAGTACTTC
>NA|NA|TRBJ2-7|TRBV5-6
CASSPSSSYEQYF
TGTGCCAGCAGCCCGTCCAGCTCCTACGAGCAGTACTTC